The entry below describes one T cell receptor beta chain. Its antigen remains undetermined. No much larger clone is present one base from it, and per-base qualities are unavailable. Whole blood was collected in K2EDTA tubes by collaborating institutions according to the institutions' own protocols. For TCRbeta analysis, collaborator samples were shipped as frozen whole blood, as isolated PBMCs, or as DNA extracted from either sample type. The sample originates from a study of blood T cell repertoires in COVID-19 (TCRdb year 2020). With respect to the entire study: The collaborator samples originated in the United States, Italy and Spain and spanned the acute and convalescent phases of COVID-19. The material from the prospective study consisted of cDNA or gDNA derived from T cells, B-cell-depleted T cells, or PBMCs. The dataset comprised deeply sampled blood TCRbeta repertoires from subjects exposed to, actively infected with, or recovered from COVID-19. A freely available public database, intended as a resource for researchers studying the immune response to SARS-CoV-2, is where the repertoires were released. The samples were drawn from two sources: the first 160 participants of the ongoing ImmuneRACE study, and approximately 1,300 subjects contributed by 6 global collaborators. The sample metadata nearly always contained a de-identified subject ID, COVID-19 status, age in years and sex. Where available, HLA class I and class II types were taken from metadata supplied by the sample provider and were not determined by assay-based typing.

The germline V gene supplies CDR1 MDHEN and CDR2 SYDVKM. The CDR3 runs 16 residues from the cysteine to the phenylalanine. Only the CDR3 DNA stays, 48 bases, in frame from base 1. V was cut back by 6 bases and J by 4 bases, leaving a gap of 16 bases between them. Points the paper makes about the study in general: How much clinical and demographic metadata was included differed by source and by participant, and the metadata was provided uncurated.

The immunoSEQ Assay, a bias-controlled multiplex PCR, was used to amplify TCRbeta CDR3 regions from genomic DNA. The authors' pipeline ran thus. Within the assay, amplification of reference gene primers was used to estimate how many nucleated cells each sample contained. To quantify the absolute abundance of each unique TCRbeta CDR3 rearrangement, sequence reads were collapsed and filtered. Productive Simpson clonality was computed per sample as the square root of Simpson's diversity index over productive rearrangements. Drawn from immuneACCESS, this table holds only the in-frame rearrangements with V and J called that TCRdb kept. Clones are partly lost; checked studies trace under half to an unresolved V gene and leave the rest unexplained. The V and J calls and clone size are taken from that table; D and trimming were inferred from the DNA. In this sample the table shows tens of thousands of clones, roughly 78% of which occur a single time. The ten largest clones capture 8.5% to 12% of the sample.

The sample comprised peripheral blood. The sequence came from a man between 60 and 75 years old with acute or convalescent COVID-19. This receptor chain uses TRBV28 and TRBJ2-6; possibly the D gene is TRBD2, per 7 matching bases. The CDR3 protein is CASRQGGVVGANVLTF. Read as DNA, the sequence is TGTGCCAGCAGACAGGGAGGGGTAGTAGGGGCCAACGTCCTGACTTTC.